The 10 T cell receptor beta chains below were found in one sample sequenced in a study of T-cell memory formation after mild COVID-19. One entry per CDR3 protein, called by TCRdb with MiXCR from the 5' RACE reads. The table includes 450,000 to 650,000 distinct CDR3 sequences, roughly 21% detected once. Sequencing was performed on PBMCs or a T cell subset sorted from them (not recorded which). These receptor sequences come from an adult woman who had mild COVID-19 (a few samples of this study predate the infection). Cell type and time point are not known.

J is TRBJ1-1 and V is TRBV4-1; D gene ambiguous. The ends were cut back, 4 bases at V and 5 bases at J, with 17 bases in the middle. The CDR3 totals 15 residues. Germline assignment: CDR1 MGHRA and CDR2 YSYEKL. CDR3 in amino acids: CASSRGRAFNTEAFF. CDR3 coding DNA: TGCGCCAGCAGCCGCGGTCGGGCCTTCAATACTGAAGCTTTCTTT.

This clonotype was recorded many times. The V and J genes are TRBV14 and TRBJ2-7, with D unresolved. Trimming pared 1 base from V and 2 bases from J, leaving 6 bases between. In germline, CDR1 is SGHDN, CDR2 FVKESK. The CDR3 spans 13 residues. For the CDR3, the DNA is TGTGCCAGCAGCCAAGCCCCCCCCTACGAGCAGTACTTC. Encoded protein: CASSQAPPYEQYF.

This clonotype was picked up a small number of times. The J gene is TRBJ2-1, the V gene TRBV6-6, with TRBD2 matching over 8 bases. CDR1 and CDR2 (germline): MNHNY, SVGAGI (reference sequence). The junction had 4 bases not matched to a gene; V was cut back by 5 bases and J by 4 bases. This CDR3 spans 14 amino acids. The CDR3 DNA follows: TGTGCCAGCAGTGTAGCGGGATCATACAATGAGCAGTTCTTC. Translated, it gives CASSVAGSYNEQFF.

This clonotype has just a few counts. The rearrangement links TRBV4-2 to TRBJ1-5, with TRBD1 identical over 7 bases. This CDR3 region has 16 residues. The V gene end was trimmed by 1 base and the J gene end by 5 bases; junction bases not matched to a gene: 8. Looked up from germline, CDR1 is LGHNA and CDR2 is YNFKEQ. DNA of the CDR3: TGTGCCAGCAGCCAAGGACCGACAGGGCCCGATCAGCCCCAGCATTTT. This sequence encodes CASSQGPTGPDQPQHF.

Here the CDR3 DNA reads TGCGCCAGCAGCTTGTCGGGGCTAGGAAACACTGAAGCTTTCTTT. It specifies CASSLSGLGNTEAFF. The chain uses TRBV5-1 and TRBJ1-1, with D possibly TRBD1 on 5 matching bases. Trimming pared 1 base from V and 2 bases from J, leaving 12 bases between. The length of the CDR3 is 15 residues. Germline CDR1 reads SGHRS; CDR2 reads YFSETQ.

Here the CDR3 reads CASSPLTSGTGDTQYF. The DNA of the CDR3 is TGTGCCAGCTCACCACTGACTAGCGGGACGGGAGATACGCAGTATTTT. This chain uses TRBV18 with TRBJ2-3; 11 bases map to TRBD2. Germline V CDR1 and CDR2: KGHSH, LQKENI. This CDR3 has 16 residues. V lost 1 base and J lost 5; bases outside the gene matches: 5.

DNA of the CDR3: TGCAGTGCTAGAGGTGGAAGGCGGGGGTATGAGCAGTTCTTC. This gives the protein CSARGGRRGYEQFF. V gene TRBV20-1 combines with J gene TRBJ2-1; 7 nucleotides line up with TRBD2. The germline V gene has CDR1 DFQATT and CDR2 SNEGSKA (reference sequence). V lost 1 base to trimming and J lost 8 bases; unmatched junction nucleotides: 8. The CDR3 runs 14 residues.

The V gene is TRBV7-2, the J gene TRBJ1-2; no clear D. The CDR3 has 15 amino acids. Trimming stripped 5 bases from V and 0 bases from J, with 13 bases between. Germline lookup yields CDR1 SGHTA and CDR2 FQGNSA. The CDR3 DNA is TGTGCCAGCAGCAGAGGGCCGACTACTAACTATGGCTACACCTTC. It encodes CASSRGPTTNYGYTF. Combining the CDR3 with reference TRBV7-2 and TRBJ1-2 gives the whole variable domain GAGVSQSPSNKVTEKGKDVELRCDPISGHTALYWYRQSLGQGLEFLIYFQGNSAPDKSGLPSDRFSAERTGGSVSTLTIQRTQQEDSAVYLCASSRGPTTNYGYTFGSGTRLTVV.

The chain carries TRBV11-1 and TRBJ2-4; 9 bases align to TRBD1. This CDR3 comprises 13 residues. Germline V CDR1 and CDR2: SGHAT, FQDESV (reference sequence). Trimming at V came to 5 bases and at J to 7 bases, leaving 3 bases not matched to a gene. The CDR3 is CASSATGGNIQYF. The CDR3 DNA reads as TGTGCCAGCAGCGCCACAGGGGGCAACATTCAGTACTTC.

The gene calls are TRBV7-9 and TRBJ1-5, with 12 bases that match TRBD1. CDR1 and CDR2 (germline): SEHNR, FQNEAQ (reference sequence). This CDR3 comprises 14 residues. V was clipped by 4 bases and J by 8 bases; unmatched bases: 3. The CDR3 here is CASSYGTGGKPQHF. Here the CDR3 DNA reads TGTGCCAGCAGCTACGGGACAGGGGGCAAGCCCCAGCATTTT.